A selection of T cell receptor beta chains follows, all from one sample in a study of OX40 agonist ivuxolimab in advanced cancers. Profiling relied on immunoSEQ multiplex PCR, and the TCRdb table lists in-frame clones only, not all of them. The repertoire consists of about 98,000 clones, with 90% to 95% occurring once and the leading ten covering around 0.25%. Source: CD4+ or CD8+ T cells sorted from blood, taken in a trial of the OX40 agonist ivuxolimab. These receptors all come from an adult with an advanced solid tumor such as melanoma, head and neck, liver or kidney cancer. Each CDR3 is given without its conserved first and last residue.

>TRBV30
AWSEGAREKLF
>TRBV28
ASSSLVVADTQY
>TRBV10-3
ATQGQATYGYT
>TRBV6-1
ASSEGPNQPQH
>TRBV28
ASSTPGQGTRGYT
>TRBV19
ASSFGTSGKNEQF
>TRBV6-5
ASSYSSGYGSPLH
>TRBV5-1
ASSLVGAGGGTDTQY
>TRBV19
ASSTRLAFPSSYNEQF
>TRBV19
ASSIGLPVGNTIY
>TRBV7-3
ASSSSGTSGYT
>TRBV30
AWRSLRGNEQF
>TRBV6-6
ASGHHNSPLH
>TRBV19
ASSMGLGRELF
>TRBV6-1
ASSGDRNLNQPQH
>TRBV27
ASSFGGYYGYT
>TRBV6-5
ASSYSNTYYGYT
>TRBV19
ASTGDSGELF
>TRBV6-1
AISWDTMNTEAF
>TRBV6-6
ASSYSETQY
>TRBV4-3
ASSLRAYNQPQH
>TRBV30
AWRIGGAIAGNTIY
>TRBV7-9
ASSSQGLGFNSPLH
>TRBV4-1
ASSQERDNYNEQF
>TRBV5-1
ASSPGLASPDTQY
>TRBV30
AWSVQFGNQPQH
>TRBV14
ASSQDWRGIRGYT
>TRBV9
ASSFQPRVPGEAF